This T cell receptor beta chain was recovered during a study of post-analysis software for immune sequencing data. Turning to the study itself: Relapsing-remitting, secondary progressive and progressive-relapsing multiple sclerosis courses were included.

Remarks on this clonotype: Its antigen is currently unknown.

The CDR3 spans 17 residues. V lost 6 bases and J lost 5; bases outside the gene matches: 16. The germline CDR1 and CDR2 sequences are SGHTA and FQGNSA. Included in the TCR beta cDNA libraries were unique molecular identifiers. Input amounts of roughly 0.85 to 10 million T cells were used. These gave roughly 0.5 million cDNA molecules, so each molecule approximated one T cell. TCRdb re-derived calls from the PCR reads in MiXCR, one entry per CDR3 protein. The sample includes 600,000 to 750,000 distinct CDR3 sequences, approximately 59% of them seen just once. Whole-study findings and limits: In patients, about 5 TRBV segments were more frequent than in controls, with TRBV5-6, TRBV5-1 and TRBV20-1 among them. Samples from one preparation batch, clustered by F measure, grouped strongly together. Significantly lower normalized Chao1 diversity was seen in multiple sclerosis patients than in controls.

The material sequenced was blood. This rearrangement joins TRBV7-2 to TRBJ2-5; 9 bases fit TRBD1. This receptor was taken from a girl aged 2 to 9 with multiple sclerosis. The CDR3 DNA reads TGTGCCAGCAGTACCACCCCGAACAGGGGGCATTGGGAGACCCAGTACTTC. Translation gives CASSTTPNRGHWETQYF.